These T cell receptor beta chains were read from a single sample in a study of blood T cell repertoires in COVID-19. Produced via immunoSEQ multiplex PCR; TCRdb's table is partial and in-frame only. The sample comprises some 340,000 clones, 90% of which are singletons, and about 4% rests with the top ten. The sequenced sample consisted of PBMCs or T cells enriched from blood (not recorded which). These receptors all come from a woman aged 25 to 39 who had been exposed to COVID-19. CDR3s include the opening cysteine and the closing phenylalanine or tryptophan. Size is stated for part of the rows, as once, few or many counts, or as a class when the clone is expanded.

len	j_gene	abundance	v_gene	CDR3aa
14	TRBJ1-5	NA	TRBV19	CASSSFDRNQPQHF
15	TRBJ1-2	NA	TRBV30	CAWSVQGILNYGYTF
14	TRBJ2-2	once	TRBV5-1	CAISLWGHTGELFF
17	TRBJ2-7	NA	TRBV19	CASSARGLSLYGNEQYF
16	TRBJ2-5	NA	TRBV3-1/TRBV3-2	CASSQVWASGGGTQYF
16	TRBJ2-2	NA	TRBV5-1	CASSLGGRVATGELFF
15	TRBJ2-7	once	TRBV7-8	CASSRGRTGGDEQYF
15	TRBJ1-2	NA	TRBV5-5	CASSPRGQGVGGYTF
15	TRBJ1-1	NA	TRBV2	CASSEKTGGNTEAFF
15	TRBJ2-5	NA	TRBV3-1/TRBV3-2	CASSTSGGAWETQYF
14	TRBJ1-1	once	TRBV25-1	CASSAYRGSTEAFF
14	TRBJ1-3	NA	TRBV10-3	CAISESAGENTIYF
18	TRBJ2-2	NA	TRBV6-6	CASSHGLAGGSATGELFF
14	TRBJ2-7	NA	TRBV28	CASSLSRIDSRKYF
17	TRBJ2-3	once	TRBV3-1/TRBV3-2	CASSYPGQGSVTDTQYF
15	TRBJ1-3	once	TRBV6-1	CASSGAPVSRNTIYF
14	TRBJ1-1	NA	TRBV7-2	CASSLGGRYTEAFF
14	TRBJ1-6	once	TRBV27	CASTPGGSNSPLHF
15	TRBJ1-2	NA	TRBV5-1	CASSLVDRANYGYTF
15	TRBJ1-1	NA	TRBV7-2	CASSLQGALRTEAFF
16	TRBJ2-3	NA	TRBV3-1/TRBV3-2	CASSQVPSRITDTQYF
14	TRBJ1-2	NA	TRBV9	CASSVEQGLYGYTF
15	TRBJ2-5	NA	TRBV19	CASSTRQGRGETQYF
14	TRBJ1-1	few	TRBV18	CASSLLIENTEAFF
14	TRBJ1-6	NA	TRBV27	CASSLGGYNSPLHF